This T cell receptor beta chain was sequenced for a study of blood T cell repertoires in COVID-19. CDR3 length: 15 amino acids. Trimming shortened V by 4 bases and J by 0 bases, and 14 bases separated the two germline ends. Germline CDR1 SGHNT, CDR2 YYREEE (reference sequence). Here immunoSEQ multiplex PCR was the method, and the copy in TCRdb shows in-frame clones only, minus some. The sample has over 45,000 clones, about 89% seen once; the top ten hold around 15%. The chain carries TRBV5-4 and TRBJ2-7; TRBD2 is a possible D gene (6 bases). Source material: peripheral blood. The source is a woman between 55 and 75 years old with active COVID-19. The CDR3 spells CASSPGTGSSYEQYF. CDR3 bases: TGTGCCAGCAGCCCCGGGACTGGGAGCTCCTACGAGCAGTACTTC. Using reference TRBV5-4 and TRBJ2-7 for the parts outside the CDR3, the full variable domain is ETGVTQSPTHLIKTRGQQVTLRCSSQSGHNTVSWYQQALGQGPQFIFQYYREEENGRGNFPPRFSGLQFPNYSSELNVNALELDDSALYLCASSPGTGSSYEQYFGPGTRLTVT.